This T cell receptor (beta chain) originates from a study of human T cells and chemical hapten exposure (dated by TCRdb to the early 2020s). Study-wide context: For sensitization, 2% DPC in acetone was applied to a roughly 2 cm by roughly 2 cm area of upper inner arm skin. Throughout the study period of roughly five months, patients also received therapeutic DPC doses to the scalp every week. Patch testing was done on the upper back using Finn chambers containing 0.01% DPC, and results were scored after 6 days according to International Contact Dermatitis Research Group standards. Most of the patients in the cohort were female, and the cohort covered alopecia areata with under or over 50% scalp involvement, alopecia totalis and alopecia universalis. Libraries were pooled for sequencing, and per-sample TCR yields varied mainly because of small differences in library volumes within the pool. This study followed changes in the peripheral blood TCR repertoire in vivo during primary and secondary sensitization of alopecia patients to the hapten diphenylcyclopropenone (DPC). Patient blood was sampled pre-sensitization (week 0) and at 2, 6 and about 24 weeks after DPC sensitization. Twenty-nine alopecia patients provided blood for TCR sequencing at one to four time points (pre-sensitization, 2, 6 and 24 weeks). Results the study describes overall, beyond this receptor: Significantly more large CDR3 similarity clusters were formed by expanded TCRs than by pre-sensitization or healthy control sets, consistent with antigen-driven responses. No change with DPC sensitization was found in the number of TCRs above 1 in 1000 frequency, and no evidence of global repertoire structure alterations was found. Repeated subsampling changed both the strength of the expansion versus patch-test correlation and the threshold at which the correlation became significant. Alopecia, a presumed autoimmune disease, was present in all patients, so the immune response of the patients might differ from that of healthy individuals. Patch test score was positively correlated with the number of PT1 expanded TCRs, with significance at thresholds 8, 16 and 32 but not at 4.

CDR1 and CDR2, per the germline V gene, are SGHTA and FQGNSA. The CDR3 measures 15 amino acids from cysteine to phenylalanine. Kept here is only the CDR3 DNA, which spans 45 bases and is read in frame from base 1. V lost 4 bases and J lost 2 bases; the stretch between them is 14 bases long. Taken with the paper, the label for time point translates to: pre-sensitization, week 0. Read against the paper, the sample's treatment or condition label means: therapeutic diphenylcyclopropenone sensitization with weekly scalp DPC. At each patch-test visit, blood was drawn before the patch test was applied. Patients were eligible if aged 18 to 70, diagnosed with alopecia and judged suitable for DPC therapy, and pregnant patients were excluded. Total RNA was isolated from unfractionated whole blood collected in Tempus Blood RNA tubes. Libraries came from RACE. TCRdb shows the sequencer as NextSeq 500. Library preparation attached unique molecular identifiers to individual cDNA molecules for quantitative, reproducible TCR counting. For every blood RNA sample, sequencing covered both the TCR alpha and TCR beta chains. The study's own analysis went as follows. The median number of TCRs per sample was 95,638, ranging from 23,224 to 690,600. The Decombinator software suite was used to annotate V, J and CDR3 in the TCR reads. To make PS versus PT1 abundance plots, every sample was subsampled to the same number of TCRs (28,000). Expanded TCRs were defined as absent before sensitization and observed at least eight times at the 2-week time point. TCRdb trimmed public reads at Q25 via fastp, called clones via MiXCR and kept in-frame beta chains. All rows with the same CDR3 protein become a single entry with the most common DNA and genes. TCRdb's processing, not the authors' own work, is the source of the V and J calls. This sample comprises approximately 400,000 distinct CDR3 sequences, 5.1% of them detected only once. Around 2.6% of the sample goes to the ten largest clones.

Note on this clonotype: The specificity of this receptor is unknown. With a much larger clone just one base away, this may be a read error.

The sequence joins TRBV7-2 to TRBJ2-5; 6 matching bases give a weak D call of TRBD1. Source: whole blood, taken in connection with sensitization to the hapten diphenylcyclopropenone (DPC). This TCR was sampled from a woman aged 45-65 years with alopecia areata. Some clones in this sample may be carry-over from other donors' samples. The CDR3 protein: CASSSTAGTQETQYF. Read as DNA, the sequence is TGTGCCAGCAGCTCCACAGCAGGGACACAAGAGACCCAGTACTTC.